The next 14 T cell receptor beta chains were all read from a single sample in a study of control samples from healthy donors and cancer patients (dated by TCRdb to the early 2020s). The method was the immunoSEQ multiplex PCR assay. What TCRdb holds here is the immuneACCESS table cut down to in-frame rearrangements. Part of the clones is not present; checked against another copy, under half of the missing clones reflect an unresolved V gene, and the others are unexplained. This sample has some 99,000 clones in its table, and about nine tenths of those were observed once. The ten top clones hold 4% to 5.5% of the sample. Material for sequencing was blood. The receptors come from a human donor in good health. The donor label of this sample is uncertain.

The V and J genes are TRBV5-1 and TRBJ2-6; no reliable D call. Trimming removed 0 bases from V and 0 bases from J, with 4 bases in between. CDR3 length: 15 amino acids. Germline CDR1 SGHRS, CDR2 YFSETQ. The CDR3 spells CASSLGHSGANVLTF. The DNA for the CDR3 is TGCGCCAGCAGCTTGGGTCACTCTGGGGCCAACGTCCTGACTTTC.

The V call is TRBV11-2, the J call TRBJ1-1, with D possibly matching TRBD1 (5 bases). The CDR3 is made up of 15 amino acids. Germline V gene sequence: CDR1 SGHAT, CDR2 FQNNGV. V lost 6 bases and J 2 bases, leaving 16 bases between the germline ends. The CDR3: CASSGHQGVNTEAFF. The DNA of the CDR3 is TGTGCCAGCAGTGGCCATCAGGGAGTAAACACTGAAGCTTTCTTT.

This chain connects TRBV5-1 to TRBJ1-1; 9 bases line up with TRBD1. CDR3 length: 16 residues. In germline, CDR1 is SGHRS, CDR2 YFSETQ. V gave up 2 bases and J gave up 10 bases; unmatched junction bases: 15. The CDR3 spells CASSLSTGGVLSRAFF. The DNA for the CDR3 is TGCGCCAGCAGCTTAAGCACAGGGGGCGTACTATCTCGAGCTTTCTTT. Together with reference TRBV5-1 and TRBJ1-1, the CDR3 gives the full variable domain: KAGVTQTPRYLIKTRGQQVTLSCSPISGHRSVSWYQQTPGQGLQFLFEYFSETQRNKGNFPGRFSGRQFSNSRSEMNVSTLELGDSALYLCASSLSTGGVLSRAFFGQGTRLTVV.

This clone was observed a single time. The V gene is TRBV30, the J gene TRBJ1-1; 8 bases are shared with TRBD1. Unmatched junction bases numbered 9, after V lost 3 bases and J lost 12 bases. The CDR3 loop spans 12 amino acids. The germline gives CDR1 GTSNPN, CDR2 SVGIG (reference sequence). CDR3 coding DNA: TGTGCCTGGAGGGACAGGGTGAGGAGAACTTTCTTT. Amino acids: CAWRDRVRRTFF.

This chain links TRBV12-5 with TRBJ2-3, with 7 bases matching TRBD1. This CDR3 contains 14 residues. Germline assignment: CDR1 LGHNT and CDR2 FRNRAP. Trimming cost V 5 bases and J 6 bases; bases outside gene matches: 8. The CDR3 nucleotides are TGTGCTAGTGGTAGGGACAGCCACTCGGATACGCAGTATTTT. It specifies CASGRDSHSDTQYF.

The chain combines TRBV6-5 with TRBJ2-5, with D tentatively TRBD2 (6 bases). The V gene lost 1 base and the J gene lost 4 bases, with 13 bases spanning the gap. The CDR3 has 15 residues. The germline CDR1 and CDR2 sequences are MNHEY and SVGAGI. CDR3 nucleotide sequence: TGTGCCAGCAGTTACTTACTAGCCACGATAGAGACCCAGTACTTC. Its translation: CASSYLLATIETQYF.

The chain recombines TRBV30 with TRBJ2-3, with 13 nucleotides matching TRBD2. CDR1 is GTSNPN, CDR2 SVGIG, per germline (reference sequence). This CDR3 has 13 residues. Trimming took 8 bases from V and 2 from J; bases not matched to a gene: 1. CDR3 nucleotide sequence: TGTGCCGGACTAGCGGGGGCCACAGATACGCAGTATTTT. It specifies CAGLAGATDTQYF.

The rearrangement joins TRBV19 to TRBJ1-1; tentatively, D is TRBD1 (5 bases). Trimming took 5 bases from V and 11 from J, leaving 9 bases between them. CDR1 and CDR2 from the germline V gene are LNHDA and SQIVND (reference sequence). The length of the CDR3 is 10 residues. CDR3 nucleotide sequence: TGTGCCAGTAGTGCGCGGGGCGCTTTCTTT. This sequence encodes CASSARGAFF.

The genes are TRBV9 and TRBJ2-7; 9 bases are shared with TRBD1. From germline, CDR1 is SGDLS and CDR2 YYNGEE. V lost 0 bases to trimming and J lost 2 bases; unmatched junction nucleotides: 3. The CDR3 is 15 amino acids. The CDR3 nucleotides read TGTGCCAGCAGCGTAGGGGACAGGGTTCCCTACGAGCAGTACTTC. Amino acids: CASSVGDRVPYEQYF.

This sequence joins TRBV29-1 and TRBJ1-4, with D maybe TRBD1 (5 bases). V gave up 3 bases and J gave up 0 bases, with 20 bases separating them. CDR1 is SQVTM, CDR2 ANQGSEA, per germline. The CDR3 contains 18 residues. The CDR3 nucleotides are TGCAGCGTTGACCCACGCCGGGAAGACAGTCCAACTAATGAAAAACTGTTTTTT. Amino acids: CSVDPRREDSPTNEKLFF.

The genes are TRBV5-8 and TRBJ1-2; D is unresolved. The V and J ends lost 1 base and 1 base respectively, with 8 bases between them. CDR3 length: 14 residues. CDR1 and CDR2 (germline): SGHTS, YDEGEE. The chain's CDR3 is CASSLSDRNYGYTF. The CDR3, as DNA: TGTGCCAGCAGCTTGTCTGATCGTAACTATGGCTACACCTTC. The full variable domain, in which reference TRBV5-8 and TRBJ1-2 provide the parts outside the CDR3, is EAGVTQSPTHLIKTRGQQATLRCSPISGHTSVYWYQQALGLGLQFLLWYDEGEERNRGNFPPRFSGRQFPNYSSELNVNALELEDSALYLCASSLSDRNYGYTFGSGTRLTVV.

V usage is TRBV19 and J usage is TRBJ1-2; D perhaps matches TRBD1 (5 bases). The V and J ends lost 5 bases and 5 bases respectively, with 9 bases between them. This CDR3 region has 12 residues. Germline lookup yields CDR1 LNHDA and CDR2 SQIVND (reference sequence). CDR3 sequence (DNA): TGTGCCAGTAGTGAGTCAGGGTATGGCTACACCTTC. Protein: CASSESGYGYTF.

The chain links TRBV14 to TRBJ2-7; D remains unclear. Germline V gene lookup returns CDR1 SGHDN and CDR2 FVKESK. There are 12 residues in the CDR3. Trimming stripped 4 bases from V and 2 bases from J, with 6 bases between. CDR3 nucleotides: TGTGCCAGCAGCCGAGACACCTACGAGCAGTACTTC. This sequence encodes CASSRDTYEQYF.

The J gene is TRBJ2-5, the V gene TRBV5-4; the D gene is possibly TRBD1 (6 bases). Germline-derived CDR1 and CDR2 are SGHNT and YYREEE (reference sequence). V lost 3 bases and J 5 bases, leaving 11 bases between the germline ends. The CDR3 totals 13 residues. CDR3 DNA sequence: TGTGCCAGCAGCTCGACAGGCCAGGAGACCCAGTACTTC. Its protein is CASSSTGQETQYF. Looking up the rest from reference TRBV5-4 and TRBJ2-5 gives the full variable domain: ETGVTQSPTHLIKTRGQQVTLRCSSQSGHNTVSWYQQALGQGPQFIFQYYREEENGRGNFPPRFSGLQFPNYSSELNVNALELDDSALYLCASSSTGQETQYFGPGTRLLVL.